What follows describes a single T cell receptor (beta chain). The antigen remains unidentified. The sample originates from a study of cytomegalovirus exposure and HLA in healthy donors. TCRdb's table, derived via immunoSEQ multiplex PCR, lists solely in-frame clones and lacks some. This table has over 110,000 clones, around nine tenths appearing once. The V segment lost 4 bases and the J segment 5 bases; nucleotides outside the gene matches: 9. Germline V gene lookup returns CDR1 LGHNA and CDR2 YNFKEQ. The CDR3 is 16 residues long. Whole-study results and caveats: Cytomegalovirus association was listed for around 180 TCR beta chains.

The donors were members of the validation cohort comprising some 130 subjects, separate from the approximately 700-subject first cohort. The J gene is TRBJ1-3, the V gene TRBV4-2, with 9 bases matching TRBD1. The sample taken for sequencing was PBMCs. This sequence was found in a man aged 18 to 30 in good health and CMV-seropositive. For the CDR3, the DNA is TGTGCCAGCAGCCTATCCGGGACAGGGTTAAGAAACACCATATATTTT. The encoded protein is CASSLSGTGLRNTIYF.